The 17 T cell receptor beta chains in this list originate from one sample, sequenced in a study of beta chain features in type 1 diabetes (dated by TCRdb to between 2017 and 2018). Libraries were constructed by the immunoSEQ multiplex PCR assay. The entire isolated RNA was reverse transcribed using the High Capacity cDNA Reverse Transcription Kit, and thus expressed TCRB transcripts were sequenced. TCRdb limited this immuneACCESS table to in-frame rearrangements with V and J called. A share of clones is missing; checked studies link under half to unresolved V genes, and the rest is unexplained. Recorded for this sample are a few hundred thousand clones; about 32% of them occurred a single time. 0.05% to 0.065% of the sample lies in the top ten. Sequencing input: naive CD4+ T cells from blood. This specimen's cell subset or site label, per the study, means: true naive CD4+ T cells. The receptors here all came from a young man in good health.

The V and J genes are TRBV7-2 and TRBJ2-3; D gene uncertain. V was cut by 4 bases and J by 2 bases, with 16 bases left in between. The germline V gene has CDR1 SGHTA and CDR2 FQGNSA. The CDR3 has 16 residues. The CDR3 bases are TGTGCCAGCAGCTCCCGTCTAACGGAGCACACAGATACGCAGTATTTT. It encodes CASSSRLTEHTDTQYF.

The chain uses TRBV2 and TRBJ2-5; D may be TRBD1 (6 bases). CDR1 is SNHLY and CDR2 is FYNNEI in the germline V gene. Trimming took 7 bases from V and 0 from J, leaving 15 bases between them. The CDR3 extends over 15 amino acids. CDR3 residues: CASTARTADQETQYF. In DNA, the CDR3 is TGTGCCAGCACGGCGCGGACAGCCGACCAAGAGACCCAGTACTTC.

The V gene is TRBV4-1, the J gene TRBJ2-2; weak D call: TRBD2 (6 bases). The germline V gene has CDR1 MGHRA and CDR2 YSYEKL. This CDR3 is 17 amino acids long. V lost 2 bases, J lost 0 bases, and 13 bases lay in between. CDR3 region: CASSQLAGQANTGELFF. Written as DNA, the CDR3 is TGCGCCAGCAGCCAACTCGCGGGGCAGGCGAACACCGGGGAGCTGTTTTTT.

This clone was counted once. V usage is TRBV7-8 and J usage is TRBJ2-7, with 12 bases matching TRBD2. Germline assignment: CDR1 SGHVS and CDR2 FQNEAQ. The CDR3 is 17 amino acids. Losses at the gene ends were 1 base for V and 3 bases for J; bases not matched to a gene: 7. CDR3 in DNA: TGTGCCAGCAGCTTAGTTCGACTAGCGGGAGAGCGCTACGAGCAGTACTTC. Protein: CASSLVRLAGERYEQYF.

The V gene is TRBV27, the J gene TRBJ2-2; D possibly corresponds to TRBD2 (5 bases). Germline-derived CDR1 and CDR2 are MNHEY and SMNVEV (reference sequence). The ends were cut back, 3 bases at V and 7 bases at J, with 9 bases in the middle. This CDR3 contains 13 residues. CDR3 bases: TGTGCCAGCAGTTTCCAAGGGAGCGGGGAGCTGTTTTTT. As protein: CASSFQGSGELFF.

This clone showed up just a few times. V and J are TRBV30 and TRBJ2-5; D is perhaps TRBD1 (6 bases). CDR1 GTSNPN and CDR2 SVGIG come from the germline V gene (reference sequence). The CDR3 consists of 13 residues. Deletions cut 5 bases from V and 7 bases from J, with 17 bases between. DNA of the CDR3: TGTGCCTGGGGGCTACAGGGCCCAGGGACCCAGTACTTC. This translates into CAWGLQGPGTQYF.

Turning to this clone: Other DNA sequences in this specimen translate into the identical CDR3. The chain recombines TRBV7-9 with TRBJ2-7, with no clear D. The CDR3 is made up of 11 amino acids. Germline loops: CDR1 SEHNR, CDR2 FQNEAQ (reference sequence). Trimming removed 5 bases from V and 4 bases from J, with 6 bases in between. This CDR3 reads CASSPRYEQYF. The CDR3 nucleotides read TGTGCCAGCAGCCCCCGTTACGAGCAGTACTTC.

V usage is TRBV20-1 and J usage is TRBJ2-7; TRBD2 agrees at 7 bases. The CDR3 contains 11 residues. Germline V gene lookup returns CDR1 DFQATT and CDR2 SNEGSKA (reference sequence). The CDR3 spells CSSAGNHEQYF. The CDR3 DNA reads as TGCAGCTCAGCGGGGAACCACGAGCAGTACTTC.

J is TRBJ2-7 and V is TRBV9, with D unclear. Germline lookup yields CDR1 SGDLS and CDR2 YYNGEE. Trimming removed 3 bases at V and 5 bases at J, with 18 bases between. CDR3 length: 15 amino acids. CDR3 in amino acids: CASSERPTEYHEQYF. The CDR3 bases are TGTGCCAGCAGCGAGCGTCCGACCGAGTATCACGAGCAGTACTTC.

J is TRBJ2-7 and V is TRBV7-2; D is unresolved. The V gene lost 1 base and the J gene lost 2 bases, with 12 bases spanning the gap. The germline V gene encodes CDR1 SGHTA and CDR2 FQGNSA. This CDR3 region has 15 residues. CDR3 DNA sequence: TGTGCCAGCAGCTTAGATCGGACCCAGACCTACGAGCAGTACTTC. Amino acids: CASSLDRTQTYEQYF.

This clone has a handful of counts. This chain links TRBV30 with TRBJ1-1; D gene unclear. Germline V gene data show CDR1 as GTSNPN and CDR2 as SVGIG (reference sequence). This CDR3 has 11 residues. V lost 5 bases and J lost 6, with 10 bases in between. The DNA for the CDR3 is TGTGCCTGGTCTGCTCCAGCTGAAGCTTTCTTT. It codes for CAWSAPAEAFF.

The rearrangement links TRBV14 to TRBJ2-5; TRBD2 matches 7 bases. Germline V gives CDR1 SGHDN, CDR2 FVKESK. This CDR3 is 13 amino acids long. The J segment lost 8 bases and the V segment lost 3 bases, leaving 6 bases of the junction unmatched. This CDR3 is CASSHRGVGTQYF. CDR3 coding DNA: TGTGCCAGCAGCCATCGGGGGGTTGGTACCCAGTACTTC.

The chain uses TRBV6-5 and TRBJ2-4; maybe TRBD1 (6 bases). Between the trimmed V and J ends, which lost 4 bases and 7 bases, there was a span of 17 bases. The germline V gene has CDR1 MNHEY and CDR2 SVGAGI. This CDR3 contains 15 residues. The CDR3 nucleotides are TGTGCCAGCAGTTCCTTGGGACACCCGGGGAACATTCAGTACTTC. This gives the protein CASSSLGHPGNIQYF.

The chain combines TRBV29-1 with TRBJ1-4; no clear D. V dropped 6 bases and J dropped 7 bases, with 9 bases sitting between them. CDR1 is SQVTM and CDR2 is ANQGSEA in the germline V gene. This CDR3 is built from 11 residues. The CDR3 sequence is CSVDEAEKLFF. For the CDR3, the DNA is TGCAGCGTAGATGAAGCTGAAAAACTGTTTTTT.

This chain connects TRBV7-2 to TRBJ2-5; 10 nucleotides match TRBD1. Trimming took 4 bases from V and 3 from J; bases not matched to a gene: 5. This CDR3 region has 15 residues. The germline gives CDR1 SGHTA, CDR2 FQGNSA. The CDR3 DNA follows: TGTGCCAGCAGCTCGTCCGGGACAGGGGAAGAGACCCAGTACTTC. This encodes CASSSSGTGEETQYF. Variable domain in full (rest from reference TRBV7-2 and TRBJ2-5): GAGVSQSPSNKVTEKGKDVELRCDPISGHTALYWYRQSLGQGLEFLIYFQGNSAPDKSGLPSDRFSAERTGGSVSTLTIQRTQQEDSAVYLCASSSSGTGEETQYFGPGTRLLVL.

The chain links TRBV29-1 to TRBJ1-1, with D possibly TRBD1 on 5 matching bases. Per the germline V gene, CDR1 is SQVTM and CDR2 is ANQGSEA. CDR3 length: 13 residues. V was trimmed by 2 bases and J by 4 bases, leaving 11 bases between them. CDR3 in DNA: TGCAGCGTTGAATCCAGGGAGGGCACTGAAGCTTTCTTT. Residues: CSVESREGTEAFF.

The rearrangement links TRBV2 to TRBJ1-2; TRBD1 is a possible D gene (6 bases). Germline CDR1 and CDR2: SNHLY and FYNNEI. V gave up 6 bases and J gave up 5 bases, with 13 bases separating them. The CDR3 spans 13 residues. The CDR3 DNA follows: TGTGCCAGCAGAGCGGGACAAGCATATGGCTACACCTTC. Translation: CASRAGQAYGYTF.